A single count supports the clone carrying this TCR beta chain. Its antigen is still unknown. These data come from a study of T cell responses to AZD1222 COVID-19 vaccine. Measured with immunoSEQ multiplex PCR; TCRdb has only the in-frame clones, and not every one. The sample holds 150,000 to 180,000 clones; over 90% are singletons and the top ten take approximately 1.4%. V shed 4 bases and J shed 3 bases, with 15 bases lying between them. There are 15 residues in the CDR3. Germline V gene lookup returns CDR1 MDHEN and CDR2 SYDVKM. Whole-study results and caveats: Reports indicate that nearly half of spike-specific TCRs are directed at unmutated variant regions.

The sequenced sample was peripheral blood, obtained 28 days after the second AZD1222 dose. V and J are TRBV28 and TRBJ1-2, with D perhaps TRBD1 (6 bases). This sequence was found in an adult who received the AZD1222 COVID-19 vaccine. CDR3 bases: TGTGCCAGCAGTTCGCGTGGGGGGGGCGACTATGGCTACACCTTC. Residues: CASSSRGGGDYGYTF.